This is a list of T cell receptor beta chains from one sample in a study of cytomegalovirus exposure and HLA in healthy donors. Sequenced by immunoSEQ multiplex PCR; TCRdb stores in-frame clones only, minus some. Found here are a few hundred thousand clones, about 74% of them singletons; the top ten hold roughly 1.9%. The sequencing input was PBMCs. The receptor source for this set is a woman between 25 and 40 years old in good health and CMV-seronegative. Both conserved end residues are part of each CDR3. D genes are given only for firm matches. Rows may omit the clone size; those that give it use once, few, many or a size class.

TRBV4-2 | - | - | CASSHQGGSSYEQYF
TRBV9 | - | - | CASSVLQSTEAFF
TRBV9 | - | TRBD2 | CASSVGPTSGSGELFF
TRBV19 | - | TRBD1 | CASSTRNRGAYQPQHF
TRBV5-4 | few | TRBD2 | CASSQDGTSGSNEQFF
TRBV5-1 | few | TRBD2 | CASSFGGGYNEQFF
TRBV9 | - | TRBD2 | CASSGGGGLAGDTQYF
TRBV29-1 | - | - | CSAMGRGSGNAIYF
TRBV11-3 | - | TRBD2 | CASSFGTTFTDTQYF
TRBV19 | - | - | CASSTAARAAAFF
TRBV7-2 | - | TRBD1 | CASSPHRQGSNSPLHF
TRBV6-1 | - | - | CASSYSVSRDTIYF
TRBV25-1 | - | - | CASSEYNGETQYF
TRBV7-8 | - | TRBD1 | CASSLGTGFTGELFF